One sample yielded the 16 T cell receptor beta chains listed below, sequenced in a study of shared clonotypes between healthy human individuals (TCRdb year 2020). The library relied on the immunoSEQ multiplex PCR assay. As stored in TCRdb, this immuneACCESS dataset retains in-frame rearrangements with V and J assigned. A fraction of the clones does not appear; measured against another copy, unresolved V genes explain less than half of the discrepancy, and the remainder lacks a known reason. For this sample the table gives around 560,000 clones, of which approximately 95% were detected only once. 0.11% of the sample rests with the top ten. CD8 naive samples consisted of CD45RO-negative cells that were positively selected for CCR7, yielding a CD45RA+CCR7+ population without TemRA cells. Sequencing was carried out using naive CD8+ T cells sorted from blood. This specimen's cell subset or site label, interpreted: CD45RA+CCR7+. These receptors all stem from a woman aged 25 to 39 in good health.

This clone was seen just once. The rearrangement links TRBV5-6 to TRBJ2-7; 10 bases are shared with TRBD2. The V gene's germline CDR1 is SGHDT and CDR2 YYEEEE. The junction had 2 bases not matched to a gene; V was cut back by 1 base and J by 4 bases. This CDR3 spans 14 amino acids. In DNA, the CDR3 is TGTGCCAGCAGCTTGTCTAGCGGGAGTTACGAGCAGTACTTC. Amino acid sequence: CASSLSSGSYEQYF.

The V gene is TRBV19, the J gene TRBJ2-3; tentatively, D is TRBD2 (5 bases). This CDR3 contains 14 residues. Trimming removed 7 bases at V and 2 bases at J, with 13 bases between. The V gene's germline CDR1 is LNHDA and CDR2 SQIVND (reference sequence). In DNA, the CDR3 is TGTGCCAGTACCAATGAGAGGGACACAGATACGCAGTATTTT. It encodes CASTNERDTDTQYF.

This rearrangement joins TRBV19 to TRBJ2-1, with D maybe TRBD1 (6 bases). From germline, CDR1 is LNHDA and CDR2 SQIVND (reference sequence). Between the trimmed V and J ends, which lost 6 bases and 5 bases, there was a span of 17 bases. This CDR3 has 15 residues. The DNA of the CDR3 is TGTGCCAGTAGACGGTGGGACACCTGGCACAATGAGCAGTTCTTC. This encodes CASRRWDTWHNEQFF.

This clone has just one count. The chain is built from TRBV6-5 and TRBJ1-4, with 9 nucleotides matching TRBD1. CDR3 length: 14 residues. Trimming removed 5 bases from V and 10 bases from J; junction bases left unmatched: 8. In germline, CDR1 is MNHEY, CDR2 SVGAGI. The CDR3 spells CASSPGQGLRKLFF. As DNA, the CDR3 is TGTGCCAGCAGTCCGGGACAGGGACTGAGAAAACTGTTTTTT.

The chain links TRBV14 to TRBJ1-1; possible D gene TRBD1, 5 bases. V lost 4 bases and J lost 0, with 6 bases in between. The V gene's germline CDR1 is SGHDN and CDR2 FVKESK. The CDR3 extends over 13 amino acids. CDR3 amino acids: CASSLTVNTEAFF. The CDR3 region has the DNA TGTGCCAGCAGCCTGACAGTGAACACTGAAGCTTTCTTT.

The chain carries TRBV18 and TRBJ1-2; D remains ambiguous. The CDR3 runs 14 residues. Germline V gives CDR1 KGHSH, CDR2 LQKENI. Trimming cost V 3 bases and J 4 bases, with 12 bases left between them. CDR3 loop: CASSPPASAYGYTF. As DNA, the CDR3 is TGTGCCAGCTCACCGCCGGCATCGGCCTATGGCTACACCTTC.

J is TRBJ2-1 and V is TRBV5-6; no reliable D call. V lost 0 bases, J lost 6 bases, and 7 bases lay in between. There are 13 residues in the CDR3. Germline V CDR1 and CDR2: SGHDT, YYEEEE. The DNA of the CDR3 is TGTGCCAGCAGCTTGGACAGCTCCAATGAGCAGTTCTTC. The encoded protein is CASSLDSSNEQFF.

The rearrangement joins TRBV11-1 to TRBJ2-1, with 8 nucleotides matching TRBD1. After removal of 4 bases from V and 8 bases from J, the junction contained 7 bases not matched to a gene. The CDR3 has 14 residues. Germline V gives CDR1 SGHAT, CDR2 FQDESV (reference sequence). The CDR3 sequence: CASSSVRGLDEQFF. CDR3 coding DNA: TGTGCCAGCAGCTCGGTCAGGGGGCTGGATGAGCAGTTCTTC. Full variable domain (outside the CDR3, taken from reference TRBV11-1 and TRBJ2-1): EAEVAQSPRYKITEKSQAVAFWCDPISGHATLYWYRQILGQGPELLVQFQDESVVDDSQLPKDRFSAERLKGVDSTLKIQPAELGDSAMYLCASSSVRGLDEQFFGPGTRLTVL.

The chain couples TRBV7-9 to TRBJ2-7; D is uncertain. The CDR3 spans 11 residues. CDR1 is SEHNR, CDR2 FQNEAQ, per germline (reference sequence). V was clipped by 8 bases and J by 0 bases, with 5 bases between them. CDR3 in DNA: TGTGCCAGCGGGGTCTCCTACGAGCAGTACTTC. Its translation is CASGVSYEQYF.

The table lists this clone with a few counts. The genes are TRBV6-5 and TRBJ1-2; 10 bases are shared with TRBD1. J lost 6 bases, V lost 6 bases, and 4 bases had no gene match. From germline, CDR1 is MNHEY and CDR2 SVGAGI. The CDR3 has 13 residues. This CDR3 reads CASSWDRGNGYTF. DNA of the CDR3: TGTGCCAGCAGCTGGGACAGGGGAAATGGCTACACCTTC.

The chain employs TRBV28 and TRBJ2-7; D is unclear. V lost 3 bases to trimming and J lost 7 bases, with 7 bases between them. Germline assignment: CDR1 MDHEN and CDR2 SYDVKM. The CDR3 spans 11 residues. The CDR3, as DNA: TGTGCCAGCAGTTTGCTAGTGGAGCAGTACTTC. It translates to CASSLLVEQYF.

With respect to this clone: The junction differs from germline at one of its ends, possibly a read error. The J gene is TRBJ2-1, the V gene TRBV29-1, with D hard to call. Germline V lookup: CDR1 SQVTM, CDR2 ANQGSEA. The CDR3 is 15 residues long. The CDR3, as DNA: TGCAGCGTCCAAGACACGGGCGGTTCCTACAGTGAGCAGTTCTTC. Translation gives CSVQDTGGSYSEQFF.

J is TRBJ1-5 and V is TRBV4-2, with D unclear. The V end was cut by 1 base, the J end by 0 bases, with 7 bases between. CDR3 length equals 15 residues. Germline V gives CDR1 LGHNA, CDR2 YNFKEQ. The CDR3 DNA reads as TGTGCCAGCAGCCAAGGTAGGGATAGCAATCAGCCCCAGCATTTT. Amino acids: CASSQGRDSNQPQHF.

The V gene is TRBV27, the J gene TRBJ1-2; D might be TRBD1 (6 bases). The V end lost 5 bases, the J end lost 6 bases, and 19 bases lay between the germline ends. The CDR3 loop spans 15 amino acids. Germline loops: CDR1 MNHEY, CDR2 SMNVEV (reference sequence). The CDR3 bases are TGTGCCAGCAGTATTGGGGGGGGCGAATATCATGGCTACACCTTC. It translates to CASSIGGGEYHGYTF.

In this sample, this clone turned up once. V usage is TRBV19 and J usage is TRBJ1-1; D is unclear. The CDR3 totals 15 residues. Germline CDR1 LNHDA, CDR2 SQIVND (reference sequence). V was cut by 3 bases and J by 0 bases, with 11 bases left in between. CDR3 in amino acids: CASSIYGRMNTEAFF. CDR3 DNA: TGTGCCAGTAGTATCTACGGCCGGATGAACACTGAAGCTTTCTTT.

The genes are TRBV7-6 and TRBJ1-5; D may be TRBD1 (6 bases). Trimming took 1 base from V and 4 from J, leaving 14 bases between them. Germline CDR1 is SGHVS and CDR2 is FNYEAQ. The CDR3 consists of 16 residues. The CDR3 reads CASSLESGDTNQPQHF. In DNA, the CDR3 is TGTGCCAGCAGCTTAGAGTCCGGGGACACAAATCAGCCCCAGCATTTT.